These 6 T cell receptor beta chains were sequenced from one sample in a study of blood T cell repertoires in COVID-19. Repertoires were generated with immunoSEQ multiplex PCR, while TCRdb's copy carries only in-frame clones and drops some. Of fewer than 65,000 clones in the sample, around four fifths were seen once. The sequencing input was peripheral blood. The receptors were gathered from a human donor in a cohort sampled during active COVID-19.

V usage is TRBV6-5 and J usage is TRBJ2-1, with TRBD1 as a possible D gene (5 bases). CDR3 length: 12 amino acids. Germline V gene sequence: CDR1 MNHEY, CDR2 SVGAGI. V was shortened by 11 bases and J by 4 bases, with 12 bases between the two germline ends. CDR3 residues: CASRGRYNEQFF. CDR3 nucleotides: TGTGCCTCAAGGGGCAGATACAATGAGCAGTTCTTC.

The V gene is TRBV30, the J gene TRBJ2-7; D might be TRBD1 (5 bases). From germline, CDR1 is GTSNPN and CDR2 SVGIG (reference sequence). This CDR3 region has 14 residues. The V end was cut by 5 bases, the J end by 3 bases, with 17 bases between. CDR3 coding DNA: TGTGCCTGGGACACAGGACGGCGTTTCTACGAGCAGTACTTC. Residues: CAWDTGRRFYEQYF.

The chain links TRBV7-9 to TRBJ2-1; the match to TRBD2 covers 11 bases. CDR1 and CDR2 from the germline V gene are SEHNR and FQNEAQ (reference sequence). The CDR3 is 16 amino acids. V was pared by 5 bases and J by 5 bases, with 8 bases of the junction left unmatched. The CDR3 sequence is CASSQWGLADHNEQFF. In DNA form, the CDR3 reads TGTGCCAGCAGCCAGTGGGGACTAGCGGACCACAATGAGCAGTTCTTC.

V is TRBV7-3 and J is TRBJ2-3; no clear D. Trimming pared 1 base from V and 2 bases from J, leaving 10 bases between. The length of the CDR3 is 15 residues. The germline CDR1 and CDR2 sequences are SGHTA and FQGTGA. CDR3: CASSLMGDNTDTQYF. The CDR3 region has the DNA TGTGCCAGCAGCTTAATGGGCGATAACACAGATACGCAGTATTTT.

CDR3 nucleotides: TGTGCCAGCAGTTACTCGATCGAAGGGGCGGACGGCTACACCTTC. Encoded protein: CASSYSIEGADGYTF. The V and J genes are TRBV6-6 and TRBJ1-2; TRBD1 is a possible D gene (5 bases). Germline V gene sequence: CDR1 MNHNY, CDR2 SVGAGI (reference sequence). V lost 0 bases to trimming and J lost 8 bases, with 16 bases between them. The CDR3 is made up of 15 amino acids.

This clone has just a few counts. In DNA form, the CDR3 reads TGTGCCTGGAGTGTTCGGGGGGGAGATACGCAGTATTTT. Translated: CAWSVRGGDTQYF. This chain uses TRBV30 with TRBJ2-3; 8 nucleotides agree with TRBD2. This CDR3 contains 13 residues. V shed 0 bases and J 5 bases; nucleotides not matched to a gene: 1. Looked up from germline, CDR1 is GTSNPN and CDR2 is SVGIG (reference sequence).